This T cell receptor (beta chain) was identified in a study of cytomegalovirus exposure and HLA in healthy donors (dated by TCRdb to between 2016 and 2019). Concerning the study at large: The roughly 650 repertoires of the first cohort and the 120 or so validation repertoires were produced on the same platform, according to a later analysis. The study combined high-throughput TCR immunosequencing, statistical association of individual TCRs with disease status, and machine learning to predict cytomegalovirus infection status. The aim of the study was to test whether cataloging public T cell receptors could identify signatures of past pathogen exposure. A separate validation cohort of approximately 120 different subjects was used in addition to the approximately 670-subject first cohort. The research as a whole found: In a later analysis, TCRs clustered in the first cohort were found to also tend to co-occur in the approximately 120 validation repertoires, with 94% of cluster scores above 0. A later analysis lacked HLA typing for the validation cohort, so it scored co-occurrence in that cohort across all 110 or so repertoires. Across donors, most TCR sequences were observed very rarely, whereas some public TCRs were present in many individuals. It was suggested by the authors that the approach could potentially be generalized to other disease states and immunological phenotypes. In both the original and validation cohorts, the classifier was reported to diagnose cytomegalovirus status with high specificity and sensitivity. In vitro tests confirmed that a few of the cytomegalovirus-associated TCR beta chains recognize cytomegalovirus antigens. A total of 164 TCR beta chains were listed by the study as associated with cytomegalovirus.

Libraries came from the immunoSEQ multiplex PCR assay. The original pipeline was this. A statistical classification framework was built to diagnose cytomegalovirus status from the catalog of TCR beta chain sequences. TCRdb obtained this table from immuneACCESS and retained in-frame rearrangements with V and J assigned. These tables miss some clones; where compared with another copy, unresolved V genes account for less than half of the shortfall, and the remainder is unexplained. The DNA was the basis for D and trimming; V, J and clone size are from that table. A total of around 180,000 clones appear in this sample, over 65% of them only once. Of the sample, approximately 7% falls within the top ten clones. CDR1 and CDR2, per the germline V gene (reference sequence), are PRHDT and FYEKMQ. The CDR3 sequence holds 16 residues, the cysteine and phenylalanine included. The only DNA kept is the CDR3, 48 bases in frame from the first base. Compared with germline, V lacks 5 bases and J lacks 5 bases; bases without a gene match: 12.

A word on this clone: Its specific antigen is unknown. Base qualities are not recorded, but no much larger clone differs from it by a single base.

The donors were included in the validation cohort of 120 subjects, a group kept apart from the roughly 670-subject first cohort. The receptor's source is a young man in good health and CMV-seropositive. The sample taken for sequencing was PBMCs. This chain is built from TRBV13 and TRBJ1-5; TRBD1 matches 7 bases in the middle. Here the CDR3 is given as CASSARGRGADQPQHF. DNA sequence: TGTGCCAGCAGCGCAAGGGGGCGCGGAGCCGATCAGCCCCAGCATTTT.